Detailed here is one T cell receptor beta chain. The antigen is not known. CDR1 SQVTM and CDR2 ANQGSEA come from the germline V gene. The CDR3 is 18 residues long. J lost 1 base, V lost 6 bases, and 12 bases had no gene match. Amplification used primers for 54 TRBV and 13 TRBJ segments. Generated by immunoSEQ multiplex PCR, the TCRdb table keeps only in-frame clones and is missing some. This table holds about 110,000 clones, 85% to 95% found once. These data are taken from a study of T cell repertoires and HLA-DP antigens. On the study more broadly: Versus self, one alloantigen differed at one groove amino acid, the other at about 10. Whole-study findings and limits: Against both alloantigens, CD137+ clonality was similar, approximately 0.39.

The clonotype originates from a woman aged 18-29 years in good health and CMV-seronegative. The V and J genes are TRBV29-1 and TRBJ2-3, with 14 bases aligning to TRBD2. The sample taken for sequencing was CD4+ T cells from PBMCs. The CDR3 DNA reads as TGCAGCGTGGACCGGGGACTAGCGGGAGTAGGGGGCACAGATACGCAGTATTTT. Translating gives CSVDRGLAGVGGTDTQYF.